This T cell receptor (beta chain) came from a study of blood T cell repertoires in COVID-19. Study context: The cDNA or gDNA used as material had been derived from T cells, B-cell-depleted T cells, or PBMCs.

Original data processing: Reference gene primer amplification gave nucleated cell count estimates. TCRdb's table, derived via immunoSEQ multiplex PCR, lists solely in-frame clones and lacks some. The V and J calls and clone size were taken over from that table, and D and trimming were inferred from the DNA. The data contain under 500,000 clones, 75% to 90% of them seen just once; the ten biggest clones take up over 4%. The sequenced sample was peripheral blood. This TCR was sampled from a woman in her twenties or thirties with acute or convalescent COVID-19.

CDR3 nucleotides: TGCGCCAGCAGCTTGGGGACAGGGGCTATCGAGCAGTACTTC. Encoded protein: CASSLGTGAIEQYF. The V gene is TRBV5-1, the J gene TRBJ2-7, with 9 bases aligning to TRBD1. With V trimmed by 0 bases and J by 6 bases, 4 bases remained unmatched. The germline V gene has CDR1 SGHRS and CDR2 YFSETQ. The CDR3 consists of 14 residues.